The T cell receptor beta chain described here comes from a study of blood T cell repertoires in COVID-19. Study context: Nucleic acid was either cDNA or gDNA, and it came from T cells, B-cell-depleted T cells, or PBMCs.

Self-reported history from a screening survey and questionnaire set each donor's cohort. Clones were sequenced by immunoSEQ multiplex PCR, and TCRdb holds only the in-frame ones, with some missing. In the table there are about 440,000 clones, 90% of which are singletons. Remarks on this clone: The same CDR3 also results from other DNA sequences found in this sample.

The sequencing input was PBMCs or T cells enriched from blood (not recorded which). The TCR was taken from a man in his late teens or twenties who had recovered from COVID-19.

In DNA form, the CDR3 reads TGTGCCAGCAGCCAAGTCCGAGGGACTGAAGCTTTCTTT. Its protein product is CASSQVRGTEAFF. The gene calls are TRBV3-1 (or the pseudogene TRBV3-2) and TRBJ1-1; D not resolved. Germline CDR1 is LGHDT and CDR2 is YNNKEL (reference sequence). The V and J ends lost 1 base and 5 bases respectively, with 8 bases between them. This CDR3 comprises 13 residues.